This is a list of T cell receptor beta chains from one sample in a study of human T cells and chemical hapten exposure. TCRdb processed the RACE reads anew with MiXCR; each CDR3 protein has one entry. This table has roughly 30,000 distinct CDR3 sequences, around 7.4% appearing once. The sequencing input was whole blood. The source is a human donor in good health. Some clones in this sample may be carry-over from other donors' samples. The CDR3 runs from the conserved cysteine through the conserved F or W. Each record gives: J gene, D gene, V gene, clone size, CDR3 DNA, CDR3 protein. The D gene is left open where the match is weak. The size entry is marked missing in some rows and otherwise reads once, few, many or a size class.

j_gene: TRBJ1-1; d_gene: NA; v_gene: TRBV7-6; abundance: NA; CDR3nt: TGTGCCAGCAGCTTAGCGTGGACATCTGAAGCTTTCTTT; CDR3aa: CASSLAWTSEAFF
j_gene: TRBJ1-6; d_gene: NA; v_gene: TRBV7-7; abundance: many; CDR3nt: TGTGCCAGCAGCCCCGCCCAGGGGAATATCCATAATTCACCCCTCCACTTT; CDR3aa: CASSPAQGNIHNSPLHF
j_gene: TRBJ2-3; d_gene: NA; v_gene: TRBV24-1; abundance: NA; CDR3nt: TGTGCCACCAGTGGGGGTAGCACAGATACGCAGTATTTT; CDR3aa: CATSGGSTDTQYF
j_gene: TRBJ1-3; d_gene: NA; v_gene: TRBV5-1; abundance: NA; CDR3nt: TGCGCCAGCAGCCCAACCGTTGGGGCAAACACCATATATTTT; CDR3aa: CASSPTVGANTIYF
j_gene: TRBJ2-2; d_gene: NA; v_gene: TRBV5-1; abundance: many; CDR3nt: TGCGCCAGCAGCTTGATGCCCGGGACCCTCAACACCGGGGAGCTGTTTTTT; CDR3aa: CASSLMPGTLNTGELFF
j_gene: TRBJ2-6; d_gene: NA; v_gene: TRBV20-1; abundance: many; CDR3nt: TGCAGTGCTAGAGCCGGGGCCAACGTCCTGACTTTC; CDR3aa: CSARAGANVLTF
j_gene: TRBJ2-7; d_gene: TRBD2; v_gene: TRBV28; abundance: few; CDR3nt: TGTGCCAGCAGTTTTGGCGGTGGCGGAGCGGGGGACACCTACGAGCAGTACTTC; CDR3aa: CASSFGGGGAGDTYEQYF
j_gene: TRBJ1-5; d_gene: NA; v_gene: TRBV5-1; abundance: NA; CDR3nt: TGCGCCAGCAGCTTGGCCGGGTCGAGCAATCAGCCCCAGCATTTT; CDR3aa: CASSLAGSSNQPQHF
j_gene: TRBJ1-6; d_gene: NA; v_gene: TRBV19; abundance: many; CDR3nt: TGTGCCAGTAGTATGGGGCGACCCCCCAATTCACCCCTCCACTTT; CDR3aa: CASSMGRPPNSPLHF
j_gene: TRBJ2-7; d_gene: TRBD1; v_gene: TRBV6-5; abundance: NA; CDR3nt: TGTGCCACGCGACAGGGTCATCCCCACGAGCAGTACTTC; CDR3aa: CATRQGHPHEQYF
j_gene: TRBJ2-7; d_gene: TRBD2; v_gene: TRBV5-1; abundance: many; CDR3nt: TGCGCCAGCAAGGCGGGAGATATTTACGAGCAGTACTTC; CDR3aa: CASKAGDIYEQYF
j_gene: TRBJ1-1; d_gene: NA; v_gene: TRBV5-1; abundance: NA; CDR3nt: TGCGCCAGCAGCTTGGCCCCAGGACCGAACACTGAAGCTTTCTTT; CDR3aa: CASSLAPGPNTEAFF
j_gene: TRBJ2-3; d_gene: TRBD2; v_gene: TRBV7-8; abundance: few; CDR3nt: TGTGCCAGCAGCAAGGGACTAGCGGGAGTTCGGGATACGCAGTATTTT; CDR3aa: CASSKGLAGVRDTQYF
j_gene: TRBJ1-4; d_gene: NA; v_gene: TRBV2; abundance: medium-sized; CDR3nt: TGTGCCAGCCAGGGGACGGGGAAACTGTTTTTT; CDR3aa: CASQGTGKLFF
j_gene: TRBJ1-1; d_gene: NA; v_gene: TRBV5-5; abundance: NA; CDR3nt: TGTGCCAGCAGCTGGTCCGATGGGACTGAAGCTTTCTTT; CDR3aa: CASSWSDGTEAFF
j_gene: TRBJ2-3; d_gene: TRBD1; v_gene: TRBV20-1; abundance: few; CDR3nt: TGCAGTGCTACCGATTACGGACAGGACACAGATACGCAGTATTTT; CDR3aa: CSATDYGQDTDTQYF
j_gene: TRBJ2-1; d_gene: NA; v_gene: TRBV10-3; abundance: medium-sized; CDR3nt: TGTGCCATCAGTGAGTCGGGAAAACCCCCGTTCTTC; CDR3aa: CAISESGKPPFF
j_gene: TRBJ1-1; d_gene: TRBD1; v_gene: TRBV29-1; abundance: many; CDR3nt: TGCAGCGTTGGCATTACAGGGGGTACTGAAGCTTTCTTT; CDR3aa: CSVGITGGTEAFF
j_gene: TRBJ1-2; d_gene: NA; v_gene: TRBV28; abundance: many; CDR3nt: TGTGCCAGCCTTCTAACGCGGGACACATATGGCTACACCTTC; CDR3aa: CASLLTRDTYGYTF
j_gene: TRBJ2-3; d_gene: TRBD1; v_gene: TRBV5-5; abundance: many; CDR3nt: TGTGCCAGCAGCTGGACCCAGACAGGGGTCGGAGATACGCAGTATTTT; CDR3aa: CASSWTQTGVGDTQYF
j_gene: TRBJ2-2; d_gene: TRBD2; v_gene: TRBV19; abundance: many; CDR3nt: TGTGCCAGTACTGCGGGACTAGCGGGGATTACCGGGGAGCTGTTTTTT; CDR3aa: CASTAGLAGITGELFF
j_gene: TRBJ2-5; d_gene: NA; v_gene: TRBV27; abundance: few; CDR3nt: TGTGCCAGCAGTCCACTTAACCAAGAGACCCAGTACTTC; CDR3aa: CASSPLNQETQYF
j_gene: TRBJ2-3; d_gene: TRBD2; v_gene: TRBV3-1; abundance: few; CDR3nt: TGTGCCAGCAGCGAAACTAGCGGGAGCACAGATACGCAGTATTTT; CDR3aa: CASSETSGSTDTQYF